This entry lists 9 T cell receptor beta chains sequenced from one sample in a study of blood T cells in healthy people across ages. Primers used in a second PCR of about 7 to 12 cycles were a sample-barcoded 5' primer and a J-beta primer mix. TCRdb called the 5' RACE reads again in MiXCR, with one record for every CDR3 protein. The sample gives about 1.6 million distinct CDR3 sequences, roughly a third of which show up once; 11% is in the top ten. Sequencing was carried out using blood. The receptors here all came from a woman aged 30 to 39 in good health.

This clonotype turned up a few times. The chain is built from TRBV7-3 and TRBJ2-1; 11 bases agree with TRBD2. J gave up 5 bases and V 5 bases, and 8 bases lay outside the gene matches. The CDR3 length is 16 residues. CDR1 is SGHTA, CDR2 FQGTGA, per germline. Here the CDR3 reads CASSNSGRAGHNEQFF. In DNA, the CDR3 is TGTGCCAGCAGCAATAGCGGGAGGGCGGGACACAATGAGCAGTTCTTC.

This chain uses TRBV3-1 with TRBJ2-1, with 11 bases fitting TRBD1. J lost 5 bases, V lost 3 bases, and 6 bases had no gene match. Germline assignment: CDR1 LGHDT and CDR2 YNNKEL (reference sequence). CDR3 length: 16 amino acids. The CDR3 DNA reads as TGTGCCAGCAGCCATTCAGGACAGGGGGCCCACAATGAGCAGTTCTTC. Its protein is CASSHSGQGAHNEQFF.

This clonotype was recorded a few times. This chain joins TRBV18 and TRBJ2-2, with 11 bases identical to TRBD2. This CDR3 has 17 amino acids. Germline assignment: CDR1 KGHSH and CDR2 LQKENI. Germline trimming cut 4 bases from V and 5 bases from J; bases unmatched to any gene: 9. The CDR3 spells CASSHRSGRAETGELFF. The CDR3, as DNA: TGTGCCAGCTCACACCGTAGCGGGAGGGCCGAAACCGGGGAGCTGTTTTTT.

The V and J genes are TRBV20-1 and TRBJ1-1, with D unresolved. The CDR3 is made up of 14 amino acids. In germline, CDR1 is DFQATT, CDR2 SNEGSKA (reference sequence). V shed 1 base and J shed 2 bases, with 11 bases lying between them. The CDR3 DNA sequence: TGCAGTGCTAGAGTCCCGGGATTTAACACTGAAGCTTTCTTT. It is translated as CSARVPGFNTEAFF.

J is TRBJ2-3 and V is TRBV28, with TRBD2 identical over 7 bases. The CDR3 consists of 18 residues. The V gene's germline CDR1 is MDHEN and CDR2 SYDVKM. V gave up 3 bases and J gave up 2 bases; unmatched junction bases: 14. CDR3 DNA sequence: TGTGCCAGCAGTTTCCCTCCCGATTTGCGGGGGTTCACAGATACGCAGTATTTT. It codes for CASSFPPDLRGFTDTQYF.

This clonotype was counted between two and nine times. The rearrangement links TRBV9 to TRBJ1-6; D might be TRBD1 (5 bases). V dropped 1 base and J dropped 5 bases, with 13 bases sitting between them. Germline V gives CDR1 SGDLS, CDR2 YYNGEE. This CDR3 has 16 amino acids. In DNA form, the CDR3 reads TGTGCCAGCAGCGTACTGGACATCGAAGATAATTCACCCCTCCACTTT. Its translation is CASSVLDIEDNSPLHF.

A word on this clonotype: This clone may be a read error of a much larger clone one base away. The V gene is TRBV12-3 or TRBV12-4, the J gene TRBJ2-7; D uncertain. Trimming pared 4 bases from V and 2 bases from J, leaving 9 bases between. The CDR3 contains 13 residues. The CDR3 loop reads CASSSVGAYEQYF. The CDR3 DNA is TGTGCCAGCAGTTCAGTCGGTGCCTACGAGCAGTACTTC.

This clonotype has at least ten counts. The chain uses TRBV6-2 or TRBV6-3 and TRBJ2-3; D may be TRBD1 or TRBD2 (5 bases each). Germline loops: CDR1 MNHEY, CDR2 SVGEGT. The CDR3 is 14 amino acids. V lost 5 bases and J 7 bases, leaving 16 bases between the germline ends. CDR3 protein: CASSRDPSINTQYF. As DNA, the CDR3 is TGTGCCAGCAGTCGGGACCCCTCGATCAATACGCAGTATTTT.

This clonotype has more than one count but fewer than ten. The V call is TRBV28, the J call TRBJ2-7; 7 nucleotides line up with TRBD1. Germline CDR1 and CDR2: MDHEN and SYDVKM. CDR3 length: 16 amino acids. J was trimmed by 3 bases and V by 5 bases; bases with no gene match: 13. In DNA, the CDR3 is TGTGCCAGCAGTCGCATCTTAGGGACAGCCAGCTACGAGCAGTACTTC. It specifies CASSRILGTASYEQYF.